This TCR beta chain comes out of a study of Ad26.COV2.S vaccination and SARS-CoV-2 variants. General study findings and limits: Total responses of T cells may have been underestimated by the analyses of TCR breadth and depth. It was reported that spike-specific CD8+ and CD4+ T cell responses were substantially broad after vaccination.

About this clone itself: As yet, its antigen is unknown.

Profiled with immunoSEQ multiplex PCR; TCRdb holds only in-frame clones, not every one. This sample has 350,000 to 450,000 clones, with just over 90% found just once. The CDR3 is made up of 16 amino acids. Between the trimmed V and J ends, which lost 2 bases and 0 bases, there was a span of 11 bases. Germline lookup yields CDR1 KGHDR and CDR2 SFDVKD. This rearrangement joins TRBV24-1 to TRBJ2-3; D unresolved. The clonotype was recovered from a human donor who had recovered from COVID-19. This specimen was peripheral blood, taken after recovery from COVID-19. CDR3 sequence reads: CATSDSSAQSTDTQYF. CDR3 coding DNA: TGTGCCACCAGTGATTCCTCCGCACAAAGCACAGATACGCAGTATTTT.